The 26 T cell receptor beta chains given below trace back to one sample, sequenced in a study of PD-L1 blockade in urothelial cancer. The sample's time point: peripheral blood 6 weeks after treatment start. TCRdb keeps only in-frame clones here, not all; method: immunoSEQ multiplex PCR. The table has around 69,000 clones, roughly 90% seen once; the top ten hold about 0.94%. The source material was PBMCs, sampled around atezolizumab (anti-PD-L1) treatment. Source of these receptors: a woman of 80 years or more with urothelial cancer.

The chain is built from TRBV5-4 and TRBJ2-1; maybe TRBD1 (5 bases). The CDR3 extends over 15 amino acids. The germline CDR1 and CDR2 sequences are SGHNT and YYREEE (reference sequence). V shed 7 bases and J shed 7 bases, with 21 bases lying between them. This chain's CDR3 is CASAWGLPQMNEQFF. CDR3 DNA sequence: TGTGCCAGCGCGTGGGGCCTCCCCCAAATGAATGAGCAGTTCTTC.

This chain links TRBV27 with TRBJ1-3, with D tentatively TRBD1 (5 bases). V was clipped by 4 bases and J by 9 bases, with 13 bases between them. Germline V lookup: CDR1 MNHEY, CDR2 SMNVEV (reference sequence). The CDR3 totals 13 residues. The CDR3 is CASSWGQFGTIYF. CDR3 coding DNA: TGTGCCAGCAGTTGGGGCCAATTCGGCACCATATATTTT.

The rearrangement uses TRBV11-2 and TRBJ2-1; D might be TRBD2 (6 bases). CDR3 length: 12 amino acids. The V end was cut by 5 bases, the J end by 9 bases, with 11 bases between. CDR1 and CDR2 from the germline V gene are SGHAT and FQNNGV. In nucleotides, the CDR3 is TGTGCCAGCAGCCCAGCGGGCCTTGAGCAGTTCTTC. Protein sequence: CASSPAGLEQFF.

The chain combines TRBV11-2 with TRBJ2-7; 7 nucleotides match TRBD1. Germline V gene data show CDR1 as SGHAT and CDR2 as FQNNGV. This CDR3 comprises 14 residues. V shed 5 bases, J shed 1 base, and the junction held 5 bases outside the gene matches. CDR3 bases: TGTGCCAGCAGCCTCCGGGACAGATCCTACGAGCAGTACTTC. Its translation is CASSLRDRSYEQYF. Together with reference TRBV11-2 and TRBJ2-7, the CDR3 gives the full variable domain: EAGVAQSPRYKIIEKRQSVAFWCNPISGHATLYWYQQILGQGPKLLIQFQNNGVVDDSQLPKDRFSAERLKGVDSTLKIQPAKLEDSAVYLCASSLRDRSYEQYFGPGTRLTVT.

The chain is built from TRBV19 and TRBJ1-1; D is undetermined. CDR3 length: 11 amino acids. Trimming cost V 5 bases and J 7 bases, with 8 bases left between them. The germline gives CDR1 LNHDA, CDR2 SQIVND (reference sequence). As DNA, the CDR3 is TGTGCCAGTAGTTTGAGGGATGAAGCTTTCTTT. Its translation: CASSLRDEAFF.

This chain joins TRBV28 and TRBJ1-2; TRBD1 agrees at 8 bases. With V trimmed by 2 bases and J by 7 bases, 12 bases remained unmatched. The CDR3 loop spans 16 amino acids. Looked up from germline, CDR1 is MDHEN and CDR2 is SYDVKM. CDR3 residues: CASSLPAWTGTSGYTF. The DNA of the CDR3 is TGTGCCAGCAGTTTACCCGCTTGGACAGGGACGAGTGGCTACACCTTC.

The chain couples TRBV28 to TRBJ2-1; 14 nucleotides align to TRBD2. The germline V gene has CDR1 MDHEN and CDR2 SYDVKM. The CDR3 runs to 16 residues. V shed 8 bases and J 7 bases; nucleotides not matched to a gene: 10. CDR3 sequence (DNA): TGTGCCAGCGGACGGACTAGCGGGAGGACGACGAATGAGCAGTTCTTC. Protein product: CASGRTSGRTTNEQFF.

Only one count was recorded for this clone. This CDR3 reads CASSLKETGQSNTGELFF. The CDR3 DNA sequence: TGCGCCAGCAGCCTCAAGGAAACGGGACAGTCGAACACCGGGGAGCTGTTTTTT. The V and J genes are TRBV5-1 and TRBJ2-2; 7 nucleotides agree with TRBD1. The CDR3 totals 18 residues. Germline CDR1 reads SGHRS; CDR2 reads YFSETQ. The V and J ends lost 4 bases and 0 bases, in that order; junction bases with no gene match: 12.

This rearrangement joins TRBV19 to TRBJ2-1; no reliable D call. This CDR3 has 15 residues. The germline V gene encodes CDR1 LNHDA and CDR2 SQIVND (reference sequence). Trimming shortened V by 4 bases and J by 0 bases, and 10 bases separated the two germline ends. This CDR3 is CASSTAVSSYNEQFF. The CDR3 coding sequence is TGTGCCAGTAGTACGGCGGTGAGCTCCTACAATGAGCAGTTCTTC.

This chain uses TRBV7-7 with TRBJ2-5, with 8 positions matching TRBD2. This CDR3 is built from 14 residues. V was pared by 4 bases and J by 5 bases, with 6 bases of the junction left unmatched. Germline V gene data show CDR1 as SSHAT and CDR2 as FNYEAQ (reference sequence). CDR3 sequence: CASSSSGSSETQYF. CDR3 bases: TGTGCCAGCAGCTCGAGCGGGAGCAGTGAGACCCAGTACTTC.

This sequence joins TRBV4-1 and TRBJ2-3, with 14 bases lining up with TRBD2. The germline CDR1 and CDR2 sequences are MGHRA and YSYEKL. The CDR3 runs to 20 residues. Trimming cost V 0 bases and J 3 bases; bases outside gene matches: 11. The chain's CDR3 is CASSQDEATSGRAGTDTQYF. CDR3 coding DNA: TGCGCCAGCAGCCAAGATGAGGCGACTAGCGGGAGGGCCGGTACAGATACGCAGTATTTT.

This clone was observed once. The rearrangement uses TRBV28 and TRBJ2-2; D is undetermined. V gave up 2 bases and J gave up 3 bases, with 10 bases separating them. The germline CDR1 and CDR2 sequences are MDHEN and SYDVKM. The CDR3 runs 15 residues. The CDR3 protein is CASSLAGGYTGELFF. In nucleotides, the CDR3 is TGTGCCAGCAGTTTAGCCGGCGGATACACCGGGGAGCTGTTTTTT. The variable domain in full, completed from reference TRBV28 and TRBJ2-2, reads DVKVTQSSRYLVKRTGEKVFLECVQDMDHENMFWYRQDPGLGLRLIYFSYDVKMKEKGDIPEGYSVSREKKERFSLILESASTNQTSMYLCASSLAGGYTGELFFGEGSRLTVL.

This sequence joins TRBV7-9 and TRBJ2-7, with D possibly TRBD2 on 6 matching bases. Germline lookup yields CDR1 SEHNR and CDR2 FQNEAQ (reference sequence). The CDR3 contains 12 residues. In nucleotides, the CDR3 is TGTGCCAGCAGCTTAGCGGCCGGGACTCCTGGAGTC. It translates to CASSLAAGTPGV.

V usage is TRBV7-3 and J usage is TRBJ1-1; D possibly corresponds to TRBD1 (5 bases). The V end lost 1 base, the J end lost 10 bases, and 13 bases lay between the germline ends. Germline CDR1 reads SGHTA; CDR2 reads FQGTGA. This CDR3 is 13 amino acids long. CDR3 region: CASSLSGRGRAFF. In DNA, the CDR3 is TGTGCCAGCAGCTTAAGTGGGAGGGGCAGAGCTTTCTTT.

The CDR3 bases are TGTGCCATCGGTAGAGGGGACAGGGGGCTCTCGGGGGCCAACGTCCTGACTTTC. It codes for CAIGRGDRGLSGANVLTF. The rearrangement joins TRBV10-3 to TRBJ2-6; 12 bases agree with TRBD1. The CDR3 has 18 amino acids. Germline loops: CDR1 ENHRY, CDR2 SYGVKD. V lost 8 bases, J lost 4 bases, and 12 bases stayed unmatched.

The V and J genes are TRBV5-6 and TRBJ1-5; a weak D match, TRBD1 (6 bases). There are 15 residues in the CDR3. Germline CDR1 is SGHDT and CDR2 is YYEEEE. The V gene lost 0 bases and the J gene lost 6 bases, with 13 bases spanning the gap. The CDR3 DNA follows: TGTGCCAGCAGCTTGGGTCAGGGGTCGACTCAGCCCCAGCATTTT. It codes for CASSLGQGSTQPQHF.

The chain links TRBV28 to TRBJ2-3, with D possibly being TRBD2 (5 bases). Germline assignment: CDR1 MDHEN and CDR2 SYDVKM. Trimming left V 6 bases short and J 3 bases short, with 16 bases between. This CDR3 comprises 15 residues. CDR3 in amino acids: CASRTTTDLTDTQYF. CDR3 DNA sequence: TGTGCCAGCAGGACTACCACGGACTTAACAGATACGCAGTATTTT.

V is TRBV11-2 and J is TRBJ2-7; D possibly corresponds to TRBD1 (6 bases). V was shortened by 4 bases and J by 7 bases, with 26 bases between the two germline ends. Per the germline V gene, CDR1 is SGHAT and CDR2 is FQNNGV. This CDR3 contains 17 residues. The chain's CDR3 is CASSSTRRTTGTGEQYF. The CDR3 nucleotides are TGTGCCAGCAGCTCAACCCGAAGAACTACAGGGACGGGGGAGCAGTACTTC.

J is TRBJ2-3 and V is TRBV2; D is possibly TRBD2 (7 bases). The CDR3 covers 14 residues. V was clipped by 9 bases and J by 3 bases, with 16 bases between them. Germline V gene data show CDR1 as SNHLY and CDR2 as FYNNEI. The CDR3 nucleotides are TGTGCCAGTGGGGGGCGGGAGCGGACAGATACGCAGTATTTT. Residues: CASGGRERTDTQYF.

The chain employs TRBV9 and TRBJ2-1; 7 nucleotides align to TRBD2. The ends lost 3 bases at V and 8 bases at J; junction bases unmatched: 8. The CDR3 has 14 amino acids. The V gene's germline CDR1 is SGDLS and CDR2 YYNGEE. The chain's CDR3 is CASSGREDRHEQFF. The CDR3 DNA reads as TGTGCCAGCAGCGGCCGGGAGGATCGACATGAGCAGTTCTTC.

The V gene is TRBV10-3, the J gene TRBJ1-1; 8 bases are a match to TRBD1. The germline V gene encodes CDR1 ENHRY and CDR2 SYGVKD. The trim removed 6 bases at V and 4 bases at J, leaving 1 base unmatched. The CDR3 totals 12 residues. CDR3 protein: CAIRDRVTEAFF. DNA for the CDR3: TGTGCCATCAGGGACAGGGTCACTGAAGCTTTCTTT.

The rearrangement joins TRBV30 to TRBJ2-3, with 9 bases that match TRBD2. Germline values: CDR1 GTSNPN, CDR2 SVGIG (reference sequence). V trimming: 3 bases; J trimming: 3 bases; junction bases outside the gene matches: 19. There are 19 residues in the CDR3. CDR3 sequence reads: CAWSKGGLAGFDGTDTQYF. For the CDR3, the DNA is TGTGCCTGGAGCAAGGGGGGGCTAGCGGGATTTGATGGTACAGATACGCAGTATTTT.

CDR3 sequence reads: CASSYGLSQVQGYTF. CDR3 in DNA: TGTGCCAGCAGTTACGGGTTGAGCCAGGTTCAGGGCTACACCTTC. The chain uses TRBV6-5 and TRBJ1-2; no reliable D call. V lost 2 bases to trimming and J lost 8 bases, with 18 bases between them. Looked up from germline, CDR1 is MNHEY and CDR2 is SVGAGI. This CDR3 is built from 15 residues.

The genes are TRBV7-6 and TRBJ1-4, with D tentatively TRBD1 (6 bases). V was clipped by 5 bases and J by 10 bases, with 17 bases between them. Germline CDR1 is SGHVS and CDR2 is FNYEAQ. This CDR3 contains 14 residues. The CDR3 loop is CASSPSGGMGKLFF. CDR3 DNA: TGTGCCAGCAGCCCTTCGGGGGGCATGGGAAAACTGTTTTTT.

This sequence joins TRBV19 and TRBJ2-6; 7 bases are shared with TRBD1. V lost 3 bases to trimming and J lost 2 bases; unmatched junction nucleotides: 7. From germline, CDR1 is LNHDA and CDR2 SQIVND (reference sequence). The CDR3 covers 17 residues. For the CDR3, the DNA is TGTGCCAGTAGTATCACAGGGGTGAGGACTGGGGCCAACGTCCTGACTTTC. It codes for CASSITGVRTGANVLTF.

This sequence joins TRBV29-1 and TRBJ1-2; 7 positions agree with TRBD1. The CDR3 has 13 residues. The ends lost 2 bases at V and 8 bases at J; junction bases unmatched: 8. Germline loops: CDR1 SQVTM, CDR2 ANQGSEA. CDR3 protein: CSVERQGAGGYTF. The CDR3 region has the DNA TGCAGCGTTGAAAGACAGGGAGCAGGGGGCTACACCTTC.